These 7 T cell receptor beta chains were sequenced from one sample in a study of Ad26.COV2.S vaccination and SARS-CoV-2 variants (dated by TCRdb to about 2021). Libraries were constructed by the immunoSEQ multiplex PCR assay. Imported from immuneACCESS, the table was reduced by TCRdb to in-frame sequences with V and J called. These copies leave out some clones; in studies compared against another copy, an unresolved V gene accounts for under half, and the cause of the remainder is not known. This sample is represented by around 450,000 clones; 88% of them were singletons. Of the sample, less than 4% falls within the top ten clones. According to the study, the label for this sample's treatment or condition signals: roughly 20 received Ad26.COV2.S at low or high dose, single or two shots; about 5 received placebo; per-sample allocation not given. Repertoires of vaccine and placebo recipients were sequenced from samples taken on day 63 after the first injection.

The sequences come from peripheral blood, collected in a trial of Ad26.COV2.S vaccine versus placebo. Receptors were obtained from a person aged 18 to 59 who received the Ad26.COV2.S COVID-19 vaccine or a placebo.

J is TRBJ2-1 and V is TRBV29-1; TRBD1 might be the D (5 bases). Germline V lookup: CDR1 SQVTM, CDR2 ANQGSEA. Trimming removed 3 bases from V and 8 bases from J, with 14 bases in between. This CDR3 region has 13 residues. The CDR3 DNA sequence: TGCAGCGTTGACCCAGGGTTTTTGGATGAGCAGTTCTTC. Protein product: CSVDPGFLDEQFF.

The chain joins TRBV11-2 to TRBJ2-5; the D gene is possibly TRBD1 (5 bases). Germline-derived CDR1 and CDR2 are SGHAT and FQNNGV. Trimming removed 5 bases from V and 2 bases from J, with 24 bases in between. The CDR3 is 18 amino acids. CDR3 in DNA: TGTGCCAGCAGCCCAAGGGGTCCAGTGAGACCAACACAAGAGACCCAGTACTTC. The encoded protein is CASSPRGPVRPTQETQYF.

The chain has TRBV4-1 and TRBJ2-6; D uncertain. Germline CDR1 reads MGHRA; CDR2 reads YSYEKL. The V gene lost 2 bases and the J gene lost 4 bases, with 6 bases spanning the gap. The CDR3 spans 14 residues. The CDR3 nucleotides read TGCGCCAGCAGCCAATTACCGGGGGCCAACGTCCTGACTTTC. Translated, it gives CASSQLPGANVLTF.

The chain uses TRBV11-2 and TRBJ2-7, with a possible D match to TRBD1 (5 bases). Per germline, CDR1 SGHAT and CDR2 FQNNGV. Trimming stripped 7 bases from V and 1 base from J, with 20 bases between. This CDR3 spans 16 amino acids. CDR3 in amino acids: CASIPSYFGASYEQYF. CDR3 in DNA: TGTGCCAGCATCCCGTCTTATTTTGGGGCTTCCTACGAGCAGTACTTC.

The V gene is TRBV4-1, the J gene TRBJ1-3; TRBD1 matches 7 bases. The CDR3 is 17 residues long. With 2 bases clipped from V and 0 bases from J, the junction kept 7 bases outside the gene matches. CDR1 is MGHRA, CDR2 YSYEKL, per germline. This chain's CDR3 is CASSQRQGASSGNTIYF. The CDR3 nucleotides read TGCGCCAGCAGCCAAAGACAGGGAGCTAGCTCTGGAAACACCATATATTTT.

The chain employs TRBV6-2 or TRBV6-3 and TRBJ2-5, with 7 nucleotides matching TRBD2. Germline V gene lookup returns CDR1 MNHEY and CDR2 SVGEGT. Unmatched junction bases numbered 2, after V lost 6 bases and J lost 4 bases. This CDR3 region has 12 residues. CDR3 in DNA: TGTGCCAGCAGCGGGGGGTCAGAGACCCAGTACTTC. It codes for CASSGGSETQYF.

The CDR3 loop is CASSLPGSTDTQYF. CDR3 DNA: TGTGCCAGCAGCTTACCGGGGTCCACAGATACGCAGTATTTT. The chain has TRBV7-3 and TRBJ2-3, with D possibly TRBD2 on 5 matching bases. V was clipped by 2 bases and J by 2 bases, with 8 bases between them. The CDR3 extends over 14 amino acids. Germline assignment: CDR1 SGHTA and CDR2 FQGTGA.